This entry is about one T cell receptor (beta chain). While infection was still active, Seattle patients were enrolled and then followed longitudinally. The CDR3 consists of 16 residues. Germline V lookup: CDR1 SGHTA, CDR2 FQGNSA. Trimming took 5 bases from V and 3 from J, leaving 19 bases between them. These data belong to a study of blood T cell repertoires in COVID-19. Study in general: PBMCs, B-cell-depleted T cells, or T cells were the source of the cDNA or gDNA that made up the material.

The data were produced by immunoSEQ multiplex PCR, yet TCRdb's version contains in-frame clones alone and is incomplete. The sample consists of roughly 200,000 clones, about four fifths of them appearing once. The chain is built from TRBV7-2 and TRBJ1-2; D remains unclear. The sequence was obtained from a woman between 35 and 50 years old with COVID-19, enrolled during active disease. Sequenced material: peripheral blood. CDR3 region: CASSPQAKGRDYGYTF. In nucleotides, the CDR3 is TGTGCCAGCAGCCCCCAGGCAAAAGGCAGAGACTATGGCTACACCTTC. Based on the CDR3 plus reference TRBV7-2 and TRBJ1-2, the full variable domain is GAGVSQSPSNKVTEKGKDVELRCDPISGHTALYWYRQSLGQGLEFLIYFQGNSAPDKSGLPSDRFSAERTGGSVSTLTIQRTQQEDSAVYLCASSPQAKGRDYGYTFGSGTRLTVV.